This is a list of T cell receptor beta chains from one sample in a study of T-cell reconstitution after alpha-beta-depleted transplantation in children. Via MiXCR, TCRdb re-called the PCR reads, giving one row per CDR3 protein. The repertoire consists of about 830,000 distinct CDR3 sequences, with 15% to 20% occurring once and the leading ten covering approximately 5%. Sample: PBMCs, mostly from graft donor cells, taken 360 days after TCRalphabeta/CD19-depleted stem cell transplant. The receptors come from a male patient aged 10 to 17 who had a stem cell transplant for acute lymphoblastic leukemia, so the T cells may come from the graft donor. Each CDR3 is given with its conserved first and last residue. The order of the fields is D gene, J gene, clone size, V gene, CDR3 DNA, CDR3 protein. D genes are given only for firm matches. Some rows mark clone size as missing; the rest say once, few, many or name a class of expanded clone.

>.|TRBJ2-7|few|TRBV12-3/TRBV12-4
TGTGCCAGCAGTTCGAGACCGCAGTCCGAGCAGTACTTC
CASSSRPQSEQYF
>.|TRBJ2-1|few|TRBV15
TGTGCCACCAGCAGAGATGCCCAATTGGAGGGGCAGTTCTTC
CATSRDAQLEGQFF
>.|TRBJ1-5|.|TRBV2
TGTGCCAGCAGTGAAAACTCCGGGAGGACTCAGCCCCAGCATTTT
CASSENSGRTQPQHF
>.|TRBJ1-1|.|TRBV14
TGTGCCAGCAGCCAAGATCTCCACCAAGGGACCCAAGCTTTCTTT
CASSQDLHQGTQAFF
>.|TRBJ2-3|.|TRBV12-5
TGTGCTAGTGGTTTGGTACCACGGGTCTATGATACGCAGTATTTT
CASGLVPRVYDTQYF
>TRBD1|TRBJ2-5|.|TRBV29-1
TGCAGCGTTAGGGGACAGGGAAGTTGGGAGACCCAGTACTTC
CSVRGQGSWETQYF
>.|TRBJ1-4|.|TRBV5-1
TGCGCCAGCAGCTACCTGGCAACTAATGAAAAACTGTTTTTT
CASSYLATNEKLFF
>.|TRBJ2-5|many|TRBV3-1
TGTGCCAGCAGCCAGGGGGTAGAGACCCAGTACTTC
CASSQGVETQYF
>.|TRBJ2-1|few|TRBV5-5
TGTGCCAGCAGCTTGGACGGGCGGTTGCGTGCTGAGCAGTTCTTC
CASSLDGRLRAEQFF
>.|TRBJ2-7|.|TRBV15
TGTGCCACCAGCAGAGACCGCGGGGTCCTAGAGGACGAGCAGTACTTC
CATSRDRGVLEDEQYF
>TRBD2|TRBJ2-7|many|TRBV24-1
TGTGCCACCAGTGATCCGGGACTAGCGGCCCACGAGCAGTACTTC
CATSDPGLAAHEQYF
>.|TRBJ1-6|.|TRBV11-2
TGTGCCAGCAGCTTTGAATGGGCGGGAAGAAATTCACCCCTCCACTTT
CASSFEWAGRNSPLHF
>TRBD2|TRBJ2-7|many|TRBV4-1
TGCGCCAGCAGCACTAGCGGACCTTTTTACGAGCAGTACTTC
CASSTSGPFYEQYF
>TRBD1|TRBJ1-2|.|TRBV11-2
TGTGCCAGCAGCTCCGTTAGGGACAGGGCCCATGGCTACACCTTC
CASSSVRDRAHGYTF